This T cell receptor (beta chain) was sequenced during a study of blood T cell repertoires in COVID-19 (TCRdb year 2020). Study-level background: Samples covering the acute and convalescent phases of COVID-19 were provided by collaborators in the United States, Italy and Spain. The material from the prospective study consisted of cDNA or gDNA derived from T cells, B-cell-depleted T cells, or PBMCs. Deeply sampled blood TCRbeta repertoires from subjects exposed to, actively infected with, or recovered from COVID-19 were included in the dataset. The repertoires were made available in a free public database intended to serve as a resource for research on the immune response to SARS-CoV-2. Samples came from the ongoing ImmuneRACE study (first 160 participants) plus 1,254 subjects from 6 global collaborators. The sample metadata nearly always contained a de-identified subject ID, COVID-19 status, age in years and sex. Where HLA class I and class II types were available, the types were taken from metadata supplied by the sample provider, not from assay-based typing.

In Seattle, one collaborating source enrolled patients while the infection was active and tracked those patients longitudinally over the course of disease. The collaborating institutions used their own protocols to collect whole blood in K2EDTA tubes. For TCRbeta analysis, collaborators shipped samples as frozen whole blood, isolated PBMCs, or DNA extracted from either of those sample types. A remark on this clone: What this receptor recognizes is not known. The sample holds no much larger clone one base away, and base qualities are not on file.

The immunoSEQ Assay, a bias-controlled multiplex PCR, was used to amplify TCRbeta CDR3 regions from genomic DNA. Turning to the authors' computational methods: The number of nucleated cells in each sample was estimated from the amplification of reference gene primers within the assay. To quantify the absolute abundance of each unique TCRbeta CDR3 rearrangement, sequence reads were collapsed and filtered. For each sample, productive Simpson clonality was calculated as the square root of Simpson's diversity index over productive rearrangements. The source is immuneACCESS, and TCRdb retained only in-frame sequences with V and J called. Part of the clones is not carried over; for the studies checked, unresolved V genes explain less than half of this, and the remainder is unexplained. From that table come the V and J calls and clone size; the DNA was used to work out D and trimming. In all, the sample holds about 170,000 clones, and more than 75% of those were seen once. The top ten clones comprise roughly 2.5% of the sample.

Here is what the overall study found, with its caveats: Clinical and demographic metadata were provided uncurated, with the amount varying by source and participant.

Sequencing was done on a sample of peripheral blood. This clonotype was obtained from a woman older than 75 with COVID-19, enrolled during active disease.

The sequenced DNA is TGTGCCAGCAGCCAAGATCTAGCGGGAGGCCCGAACACCGGGGAGCTGTTTTTT. It is translated as CASSQDLAGGPNTGELFF. This chain joins TRBV4-2 to TRBJ2-2, with 11 junctional bases fitting TRBD2. As encoded in the germline V gene, CDR1 is LGHNA while CDR2 is YNFKEQ. The CDR3, from cysteine to phenylalanine, totals 18 residues. The entry retains the CDR3 DNA only, 54 bases that are in frame from base 1. Trimming leaves V shorter by 0 bases and J shorter by 0 bases, with the junction holding 3 bases beyond the gene matches.